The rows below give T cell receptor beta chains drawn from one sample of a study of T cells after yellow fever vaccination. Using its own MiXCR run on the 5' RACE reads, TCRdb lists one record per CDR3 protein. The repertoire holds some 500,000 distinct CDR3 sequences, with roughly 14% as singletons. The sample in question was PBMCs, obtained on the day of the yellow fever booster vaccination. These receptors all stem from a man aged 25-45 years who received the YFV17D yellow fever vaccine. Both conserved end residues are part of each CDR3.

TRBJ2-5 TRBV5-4 CASGAGGPETQYF
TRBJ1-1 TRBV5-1 CASSLGQGQGWTEAFF
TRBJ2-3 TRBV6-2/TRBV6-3 CASSPSRTSGTDTQYF
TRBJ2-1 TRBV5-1 CASRAAGDYNEQFF
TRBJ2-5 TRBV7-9 CASSPSRREEYQETQYF
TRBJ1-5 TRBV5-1 CASSTEGVSGEAQHF
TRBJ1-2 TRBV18 CASSPNGNPQYGYTF
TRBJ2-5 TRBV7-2 CASSPRGTSLETQYF
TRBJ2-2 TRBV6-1 CASSHKNTGELFF
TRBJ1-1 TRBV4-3 CASSLDRFTMNTEAFF
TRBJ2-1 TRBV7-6 CASSLAGRHGDEQFF
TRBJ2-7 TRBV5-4 CASSLASWDEQYF
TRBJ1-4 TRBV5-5 CASAEGAVNEKLFF
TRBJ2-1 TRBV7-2 CASSHLAGHYNEQFF
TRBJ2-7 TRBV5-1 CASSLETSGSPARYF
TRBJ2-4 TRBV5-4 CASSLHGDDIQYF
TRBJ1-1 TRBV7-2 CASSPRQGSTEAFF
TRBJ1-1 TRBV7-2 CASSLQGLGTEAFF
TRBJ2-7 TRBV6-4 CASSVSPKQKWYEQYF
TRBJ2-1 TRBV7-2 CASSGGERTYNEQFF
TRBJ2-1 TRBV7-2 CASSLGWGTYNEQFF
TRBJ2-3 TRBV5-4 CASRSVSTDTQYF
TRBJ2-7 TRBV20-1 CSATRTVAYEQYF
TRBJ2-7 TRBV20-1 CSARYSAEQYF
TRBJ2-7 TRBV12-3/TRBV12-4 CASSSFIYEQYF
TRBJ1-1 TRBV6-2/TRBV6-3 CASSSWGAEAFF
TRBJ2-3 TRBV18 CASSPIGDTDTQYF
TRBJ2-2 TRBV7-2 CASSLGQHTGELFF
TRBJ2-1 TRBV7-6 CASSPYGAYEQFF
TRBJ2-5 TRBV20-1 CSARRGARETQYF
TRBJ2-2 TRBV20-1 CSARDWSLNTGELFF
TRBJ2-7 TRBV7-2 CASSLRLAGGPGRYEQYF
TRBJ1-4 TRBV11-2 CASSVSTGSGGVFF
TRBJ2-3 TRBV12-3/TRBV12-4 CASGLEGVDTQYF
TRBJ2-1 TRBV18 CASSGVSGNEQFF
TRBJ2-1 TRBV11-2 CASSLDIGGNEQFF
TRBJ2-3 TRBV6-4 CASSEDRDTDTQYF
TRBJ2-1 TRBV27 CASSFYPGEDEQFF
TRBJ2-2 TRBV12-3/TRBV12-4 CASSLAPRQGNTGELFF
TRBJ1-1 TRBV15 CATSRGSGQAFF
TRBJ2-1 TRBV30 CAWSTGSGEQFF
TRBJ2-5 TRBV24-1 CATASAAQETQYF
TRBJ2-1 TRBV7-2 CASSLDRASHNEQFF
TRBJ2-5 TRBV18 CASSPPWEQETQYF
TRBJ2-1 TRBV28 CASSLIAASSNRYNEQFF